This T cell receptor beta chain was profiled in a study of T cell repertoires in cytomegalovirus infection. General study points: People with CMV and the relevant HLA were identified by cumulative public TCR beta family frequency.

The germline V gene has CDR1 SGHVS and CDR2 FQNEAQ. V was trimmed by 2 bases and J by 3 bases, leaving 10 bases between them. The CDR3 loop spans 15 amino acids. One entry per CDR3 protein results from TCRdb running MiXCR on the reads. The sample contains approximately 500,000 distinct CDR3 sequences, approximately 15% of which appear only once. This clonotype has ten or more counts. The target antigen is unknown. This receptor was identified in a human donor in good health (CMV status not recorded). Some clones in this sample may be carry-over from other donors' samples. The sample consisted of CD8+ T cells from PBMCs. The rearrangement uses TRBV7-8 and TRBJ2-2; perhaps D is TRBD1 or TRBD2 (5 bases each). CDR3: CASSLSEGYTGELFF. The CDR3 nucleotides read TGTGCCAGCAGCTTATCAGAGGGGTACACCGGGGAGCTGTTTTTT.